These 21 T cell receptor beta chains were all obtained from the same sample, sequenced in a study of blood T cell repertoires in COVID-19. Clones were sequenced by immunoSEQ multiplex PCR, and TCRdb holds only the in-frame ones, with some missing. The table includes about 100,000 clones, roughly 90% detected once. The sequenced sample was peripheral blood. The receptors originated from a man under 40 in a cohort sampled during active COVID-19.

The chain joins TRBV27 to TRBJ1-6, with D possibly being TRBD1 (6 bases). The CDR3 contains 15 residues. CDR1 and CDR2 (germline): MNHEY, SMNVEV (reference sequence). V lost 1 base to trimming and J lost 7 bases, with 11 bases between them. Written as DNA, the CDR3 is TGTGCCAGCAGTTTATTCGGACAGACAAATTCACCCCTCCACTTT. As protein: CASSLFGQTNSPLHF.

The rearrangement joins TRBV2 to TRBJ2-7, with 7 bases that match TRBD1. The CDR3 has 15 residues. V lost 6 bases, J lost 2 bases, and 10 bases stayed unmatched. Germline CDR1 reads SNHLY; CDR2 reads FYNNEI. CDR3 region: CASRDHRGPPYEQYF. DNA of the CDR3: TGTGCCAGCAGAGACCACAGGGGACCTCCCTACGAGCAGTACTTC. The complete variable domain, with remaining parts taken from reference TRBV2 and TRBJ2-7, reads EPEVTQTPSHQVTQMGQEVILRCVPISNHLYFYWYRQILGQKVEFLVSFYNNEISEKSEIFDDQFSVERPDGSNFTLKIRSTKLEDSAMYFCASRDHRGPPYEQYFGPGTRLTVT.

This clone was picked up a small number of times. The V call is TRBV15, the J call TRBJ1-5; possible D gene TRBD1, 5 bases. Trimming took 8 bases from V and 5 from J, leaving 13 bases between them. Germline CDR1 and CDR2: LNHNV and YYDKDF (reference sequence). This CDR3 has 13 amino acids. The CDR3 DNA reads TGTGCCACCGGGACTTCGGGAGATCAGCCCCAGCATTTT. Translation: CATGTSGDQPQHF.

The V and J genes are TRBV3-1 (or the pseudogene TRBV3-2) and TRBJ2-7; unclear D gene. The CDR3 has 12 residues. Trimming took off 0 bases at V and 9 bases at J, with 9 bases between the two ends. Germline CDR1 reads LGHDT; CDR2 reads YNNKEL (reference sequence). The CDR3 nucleotides read TGTGCCAGCAGCCAAGAATCAGCGCGGCAGTACTTC. It encodes CASSQESARQYF.

This clone was seen a single time. This chain joins TRBV29-1 and TRBJ1-2, with 8 bases lining up with TRBD1. The germline V gene encodes CDR1 SQVTM and CDR2 ANQGSEA. The CDR3 is 16 amino acids. V was clipped by 1 base and J by 4 bases; unmatched bases: 11. For the CDR3, the DNA is TGCAGCGTTGAAGCTTTTTCAGGGGGCTCAATCTATGGCTACACCTTC. Translation: CSVEAFSGGSIYGYTF.

The J gene is TRBJ2-7, the V gene TRBV5-1; 10 nucleotides match TRBD2. This CDR3 is 15 amino acids long. Trimming at V came to 4 bases and at J to 4 bases, leaving 8 bases not matched to a gene. Germline assignment: CDR1 SGHRS and CDR2 YFSETQ. DNA of the CDR3: TGCGCCAGCAGCAGGGCTAGCGGGGGAGTTTACGAGCAGTACTTC. As protein: CASSRASGGVYEQYF.

This chain uses TRBV2 with TRBJ1-5, with D perhaps matching TRBD1 (6 bases). Trimming pared 4 bases from V and 4 bases from J, leaving 11 bases between. There are 14 residues in the CDR3. Germline V gives CDR1 SNHLY, CDR2 FYNNEI. The CDR3 coding sequence is TGTGCCAGCAGTGCCGGGACACAAAATCAGCCCCAGCATTTT. The encoded protein is CASSAGTQNQPQHF. The full variable domain, its missing parts supplied by reference TRBV2 and TRBJ1-5, is EPEVTQTPSHQVTQMGQEVILRCVPISNHLYFYWYRQILGQKVEFLVSFYNNEISEKSEIFDDQFSVERPDGSNFTLKIRSTKLEDSAMYFCASSAGTQNQPQHFGDGTRLSIL.

V gene TRBV6-1 combines with J gene TRBJ1-2; D gene uncertain. The V gene lost 2 bases and the J gene lost 0 bases, with 10 bases spanning the gap. This CDR3 region has 15 residues. CDR1 and CDR2 (germline): MNHNS, SASEGT. The CDR3 loop is CASSESAVANYGYTF. The CDR3 nucleotides are TGTGCCAGCAGTGAATCGGCGGTAGCTAACTATGGCTACACCTTC.

About this clone: The same CDR3 can be traced to other DNA sequences in this sample. The chain joins TRBV18 to TRBJ2-2; weak D call: TRBD1 (5 bases). The CDR3 length is 13 residues. Per the germline V gene, CDR1 is KGHSH and CDR2 is LQKENI. Trimming removed 2 bases at V and 4 bases at J, with 5 bases between. The CDR3 loop is CASSPGATGELFF. The CDR3 DNA reads as TGTGCCAGCTCACCAGGGGCCACCGGGGAGCTGTTTTTT.

This clone occurred once. V is TRBV7-9 and J is TRBJ2-5, with D perhaps TRBD2 (6 bases). Trimming left V 1 base short and J 5 bases short, with 20 bases between. This CDR3 is built from 17 residues. Germline lookup yields CDR1 SEHNR and CDR2 FQNEAQ (reference sequence). CDR3 DNA sequence: TGTGCCAGCAGCTTAGAGGGTAGACTAGTCCTAACGGAGACCCAGTACTTC. It yields the protein CASSLEGRLVLTETQYF.

The genes are TRBV7-2 and TRBJ2-7; 12 bases line up with TRBD1. This CDR3 is built from 15 residues. After removal of 5 bases from V and 5 bases from J, the junction contained 7 bases not matched to a gene. Germline CDR1 and CDR2: SGHTA and FQGNSA. The CDR3 here is CASSAQWDRGHEQYF. The CDR3, as DNA: TGTGCCAGCAGCGCGCAGTGGGACAGGGGGCACGAGCAGTACTTC.

The J gene is TRBJ1-3, the V gene TRBV20-1; a possible D gene is TRBD1 (5 bases). CDR3 length: 15 residues. V was trimmed by 3 bases and J by 3 bases, leaving 15 bases between them. In germline, CDR1 is DFQATT, CDR2 SNEGSKA (reference sequence). DNA for the CDR3: TGCAGTGCTAGTGTCTTGGGGCCTGGTGGAAACACCATATATTTT. Translation gives CSASVLGPGGNTIYF.

V and J are TRBV6-2 or TRBV6-3 and TRBJ2-7; 10 bases fit TRBD1. CDR3 size: 15 residues. V lost 5 bases and J lost 2; bases outside the gene matches: 6. Germline loops: CDR1 MNHEY, CDR2 SVGEGT. This CDR3 is CASSPGQGEAYEQYF. The CDR3 bases are TGTGCCAGCAGTCCCGGACAGGGGGAGGCCTACGAGCAGTACTTC.

This chain joins TRBV19 and TRBJ2-6, with a possible D match to TRBD1 (5 bases). The CDR3 has 15 residues. The ends were cut back, 1 base at V and 3 bases at J, with 7 bases in the middle. Germline assignment: CDR1 LNHDA and CDR2 SQIVND (reference sequence). This CDR3 reads CASSIGGIGANVLTF. The DNA for the CDR3 is TGTGCCAGTAGTATAGGGGGCATTGGGGCCAACGTCCTGACTTTC. The complete variable domain, with remaining parts taken from reference TRBV19 and TRBJ2-6, reads DGGITQSPKYLFRKEGQNVTLSCEQNLNHDAMYWYRQDPGQGLRLIYYSQIVNDFQKGDIAEGYSVSREKKESFPLTVTSAQKNPTAFYLCASSIGGIGANVLTFGAGSRLTVL.

The chain joins TRBV11-2 to TRBJ1-3; D remains unclear. This CDR3 comprises 15 residues. Trimming took 6 bases from V and 1 from J, leaving 13 bases between them. Germline V gene lookup returns CDR1 SGHAT and CDR2 FQNNGV. The CDR3 region has the DNA TGTGCCAGCAGACAAACAGACACTTCTGGAAACACCATATATTTT. It codes for CASRQTDTSGNTIYF.

This sequence joins TRBV5-4 and TRBJ2-3, with no clear D. Germline-derived CDR1 and CDR2 are SGHNT and YYREEE (reference sequence). There are 13 residues in the CDR3. V dropped 2 bases and J dropped 0 bases, with 4 bases sitting between them. The CDR3 here is CASSFRSTDTQYF. The CDR3 DNA reads as TGTGCCAGCAGCTTCCGGAGCACAGATACGCAGTATTTT.

CDR3 region: CASSWPRGGEAFF. CDR3 in DNA: TGTGCCAGCAGCTGGCCCAGGGGCGGTGAAGCTTTCTTT. The chain uses TRBV5-6 and TRBJ1-1; D perhaps matches TRBD1 (6 bases). Between the trimmed V and J ends, which lost 3 bases and 7 bases, there was a span of 13 bases. Germline CDR1 and CDR2: SGHDT and YYEEEE. This CDR3 contains 13 residues.

V and J are TRBV2 and TRBJ1-1; 7 nucleotides line up with TRBD1. The trim removed 7 bases at V and 2 bases at J, leaving 7 bases unmatched. Germline lookup yields CDR1 SNHLY and CDR2 FYNNEI. The CDR3 has 14 amino acids. CDR3 sequence (DNA): TGTGCCAGCATGATGACAGGGAGAAACACTGAAGCTTTCTTT. Amino acids: CASMMTGRNTEAFF.

The chain joins TRBV20-1 to TRBJ2-7, with 9 bases aligning to TRBD1. CDR3 length equals 14 residues. V shed 3 bases, J shed 9 bases, and the junction held 12 bases outside the gene matches. In germline, CDR1 is DFQATT, CDR2 SNEGSKA (reference sequence). The DNA for the CDR3 is TGCAGTGCTAGTTCCGGGACAGGGAAACTCATGCAGTACTTC. Translation: CSASSGTGKLMQYF.

V gene TRBV19 combines with J gene TRBJ2-7, with TRBD2 as a possible D gene (6 bases). There are 13 residues in the CDR3. Germline CDR1 and CDR2: LNHDA and SQIVND (reference sequence). Trimming took off 1 base at V and 2 bases at J, with 6 bases between the two ends. The CDR3 loop is CASSIGLAYEQYF. Here the CDR3 DNA reads TGTGCCAGTAGTATAGGACTAGCCTACGAGCAGTACTTC.

This chain links TRBV12-5 with TRBJ1-5; D remains ambiguous. Germline-derived CDR1 and CDR2 are LGHNT and FRNRAP. Trimming removed 5 bases from V and 5 bases from J, with 4 bases in between. The CDR3 consists of 11 residues. Here the CDR3 reads CASGHDQPQHF. The CDR3 DNA reads as TGTGCTAGTGGTCATGATCAGCCCCAGCATTTT. The whole variable domain, remainder taken from reference TRBV12-5 and TRBJ1-5, is DARVTQTPRHKVTEMGQEVTMRCQPILGHNTVFWYRQTMMQGLELLAYFRNRAPLDDSGMPKDRFSAEMPDATLATLKIQPSEPRDSAVYFCASGHDQPQHFGDGTRLSIL.